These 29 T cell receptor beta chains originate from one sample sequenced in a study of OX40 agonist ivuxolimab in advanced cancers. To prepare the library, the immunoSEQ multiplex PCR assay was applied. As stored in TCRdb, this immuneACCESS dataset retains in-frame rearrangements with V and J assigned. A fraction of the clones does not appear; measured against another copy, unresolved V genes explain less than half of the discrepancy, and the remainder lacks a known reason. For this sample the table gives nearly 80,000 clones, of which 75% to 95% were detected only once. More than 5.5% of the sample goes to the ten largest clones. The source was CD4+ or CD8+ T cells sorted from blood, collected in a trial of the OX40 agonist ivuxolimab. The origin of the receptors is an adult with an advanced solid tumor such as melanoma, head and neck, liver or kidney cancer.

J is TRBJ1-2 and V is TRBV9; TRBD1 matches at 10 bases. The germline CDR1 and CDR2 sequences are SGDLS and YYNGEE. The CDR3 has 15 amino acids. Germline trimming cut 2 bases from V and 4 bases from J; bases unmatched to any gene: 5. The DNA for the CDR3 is TGTGCCAGCAGCGTTGACAGGGGGCTTGGCTATGGCTACACCTTC. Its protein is CASSVDRGLGYGYTF.

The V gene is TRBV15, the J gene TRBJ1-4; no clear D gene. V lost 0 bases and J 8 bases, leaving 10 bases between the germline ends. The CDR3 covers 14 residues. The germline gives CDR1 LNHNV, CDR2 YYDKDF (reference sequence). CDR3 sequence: CATSRDKNGEKLFF. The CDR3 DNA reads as TGTGCCACCAGCAGAGATAAGAACGGAGAAAAACTGTTTTTT.

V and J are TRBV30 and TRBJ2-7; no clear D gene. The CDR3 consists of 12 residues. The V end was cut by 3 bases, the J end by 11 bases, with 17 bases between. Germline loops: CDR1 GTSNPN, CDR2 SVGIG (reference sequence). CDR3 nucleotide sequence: TGTGCCTGGAGCCTCACCGGAACTCCGGAGTACTTC. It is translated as CAWSLTGTPEYF. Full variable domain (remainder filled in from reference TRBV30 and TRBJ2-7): SQTIHQWPATLVQPVGSPLSLECTVEGTSNPNLYWYRQAAGRGLQLLFYSVGIGQISSEVPQNLSASRPQDRQFILSSKKLLLSDSGFYLCAWSLTGTPEYFGPGTRLTVT.

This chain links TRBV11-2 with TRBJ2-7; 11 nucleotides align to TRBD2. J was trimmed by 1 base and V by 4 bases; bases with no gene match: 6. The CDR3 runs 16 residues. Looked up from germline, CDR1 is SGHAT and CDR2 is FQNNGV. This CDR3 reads CASSSSLAGGSYEQYF. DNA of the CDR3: TGTGCCAGCAGCTCCTCCTTAGCGGGAGGGTCCTACGAGCAGTACTTC.

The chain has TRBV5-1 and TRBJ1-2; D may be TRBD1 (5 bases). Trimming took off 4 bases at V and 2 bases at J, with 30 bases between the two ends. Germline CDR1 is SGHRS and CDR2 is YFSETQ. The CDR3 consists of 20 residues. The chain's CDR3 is CASSPYGERPYGALNYGYTF. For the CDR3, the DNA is TGCGCCAGCAGCCCCTATGGTGAGCGCCCTTACGGGGCCTTAAACTATGGCTACACCTTC.

The CDR3 DNA reads as TGTGCCTGGAGTAAAGGACAGGGGTTAAACACTGAAGCTTTCTTT. It codes for CAWSKGQGLNTEAFF. The chain uses TRBV30 and TRBJ1-1; 9 nucleotides line up with TRBD1. The CDR3 is 15 amino acids. Germline values: CDR1 GTSNPN, CDR2 SVGIG (reference sequence). Trimming cost V 2 bases and J 2 bases; bases outside gene matches: 6.

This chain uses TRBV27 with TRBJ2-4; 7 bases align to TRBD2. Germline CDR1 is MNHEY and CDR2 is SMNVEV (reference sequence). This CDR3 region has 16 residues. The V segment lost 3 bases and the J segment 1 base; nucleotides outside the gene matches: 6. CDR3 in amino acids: CASSLDLGGAKNIQYF. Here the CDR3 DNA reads TGTGCCAGCAGTTTGGACCTCGGGGGGGCCAAAAACATTCAGTACTTC.

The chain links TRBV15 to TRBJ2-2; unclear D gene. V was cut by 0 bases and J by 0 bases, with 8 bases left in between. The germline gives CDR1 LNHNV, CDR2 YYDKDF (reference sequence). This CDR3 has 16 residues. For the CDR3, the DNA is TGTGCCACCAGCAGAGATAGCCAGGCGAACACCGGGGAGCTGTTTTTT. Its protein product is CATSRDSQANTGELFF.

The CDR3: CATRLQSTDTQYF. DNA of the CDR3: TGTGCCACGAGACTGCAGAGCACAGATACGCAGTATTTT. This chain uses TRBV19 with TRBJ2-3; unclear D gene. V gave up 10 bases and J gave up 0 bases, with 11 bases separating them. CDR3 length: 13 amino acids. Germline CDR1 LNHDA, CDR2 SQIVND (reference sequence).

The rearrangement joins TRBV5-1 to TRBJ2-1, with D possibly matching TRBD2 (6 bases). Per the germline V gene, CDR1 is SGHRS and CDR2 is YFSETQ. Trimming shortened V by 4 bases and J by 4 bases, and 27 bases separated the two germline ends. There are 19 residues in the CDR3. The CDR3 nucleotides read TGCGCCAGCAGCCTGGGGAAAGGGGTTTCGCTCGGGAGTTACAATGAGCAGTTCTTC. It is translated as CASSLGKGVSLGSYNEQFF.

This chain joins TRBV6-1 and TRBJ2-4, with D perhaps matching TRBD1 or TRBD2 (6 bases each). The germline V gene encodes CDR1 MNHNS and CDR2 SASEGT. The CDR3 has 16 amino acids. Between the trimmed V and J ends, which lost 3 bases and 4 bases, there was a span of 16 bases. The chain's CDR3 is CASSDRGGPSKNIQYF. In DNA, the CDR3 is TGTGCCAGCAGTGACAGGGGAGGCCCCTCAAAAAACATTCAGTACTTC.

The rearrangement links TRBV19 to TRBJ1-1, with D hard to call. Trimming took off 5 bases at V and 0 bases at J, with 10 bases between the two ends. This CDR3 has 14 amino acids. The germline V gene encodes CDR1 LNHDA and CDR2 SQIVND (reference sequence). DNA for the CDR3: TGTGCCAGTAGTCCCCGTGGGGTGAACACTGAAGCTTTCTTT. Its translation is CASSPRGVNTEAFF.

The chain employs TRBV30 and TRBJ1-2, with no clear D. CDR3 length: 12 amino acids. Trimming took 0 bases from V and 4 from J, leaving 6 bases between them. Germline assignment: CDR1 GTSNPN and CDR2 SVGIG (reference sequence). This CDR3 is CAWSVSVYGYTF. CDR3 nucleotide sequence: TGTGCCTGGAGTGTATCGGTCTATGGCTACACCTTC.

The CDR3 bases are TGCGCCAGCAGCCAAAATAGGGTGAACACTGAAGCTTTCTTT. This gives the protein CASSQNRVNTEAFF. This chain connects TRBV4-1 to TRBJ1-1; no definite D call. This CDR3 is built from 14 residues. Germline loops: CDR1 MGHRA, CDR2 YSYEKL. The V gene lost 2 bases and the J gene lost 0 bases, with 7 bases spanning the gap.

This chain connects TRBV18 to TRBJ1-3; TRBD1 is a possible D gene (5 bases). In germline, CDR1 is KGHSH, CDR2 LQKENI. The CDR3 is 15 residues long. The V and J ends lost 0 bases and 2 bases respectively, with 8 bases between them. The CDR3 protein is CASSPPGAPGNTIYF. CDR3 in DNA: TGTGCCAGCTCACCACCAGGGGCACCTGGAAACACCATATATTTT.

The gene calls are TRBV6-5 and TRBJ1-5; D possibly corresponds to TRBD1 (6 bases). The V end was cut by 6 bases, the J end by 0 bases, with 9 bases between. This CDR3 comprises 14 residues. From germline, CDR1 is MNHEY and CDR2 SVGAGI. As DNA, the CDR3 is TGTGCCAGCAGCCAGGGGTATAGCAATCAGCCCCAGCATTTT. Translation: CASSQGYSNQPQHF.

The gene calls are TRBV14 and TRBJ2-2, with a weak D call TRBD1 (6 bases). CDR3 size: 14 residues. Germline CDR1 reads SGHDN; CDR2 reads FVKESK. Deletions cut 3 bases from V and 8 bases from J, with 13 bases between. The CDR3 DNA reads TGTGCCAGCAGCCATGCAGGGGCGGCGGGGGAGCTGTTTTTT. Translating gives CASSHAGAAGELFF. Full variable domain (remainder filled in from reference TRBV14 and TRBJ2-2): EAGVTQFPSHSVIEKGQTVTLRCDPISGHDNLYWYRRVMGKEIKFLLHFVKESKQDESGMPNNRFLAERTGGTYSTLKVQPAELEDSGVYFCASSHAGAAGELFFGEGSRLTVL.

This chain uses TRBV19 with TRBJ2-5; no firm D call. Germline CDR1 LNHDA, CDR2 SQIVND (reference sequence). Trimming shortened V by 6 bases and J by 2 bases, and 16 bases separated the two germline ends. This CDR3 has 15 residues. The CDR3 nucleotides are TGTGCCAGTAGCGGTGGTATCCAGATGCAAGAGACCCAGTACTTC. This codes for CASSGGIQMQETQYF.

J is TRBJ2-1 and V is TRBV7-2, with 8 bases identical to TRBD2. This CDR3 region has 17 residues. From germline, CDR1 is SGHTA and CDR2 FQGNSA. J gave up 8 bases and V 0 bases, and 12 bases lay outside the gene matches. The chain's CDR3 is CASSLAGGLAGLDEQFF. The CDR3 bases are TGTGCCAGCAGCTTAGCTGGAGGGCTAGCGGGTTTAGATGAGCAGTTCTTC.

In DNA form, the CDR3 reads TGTGCCAGCAGCGTAGGGTCAGGTGCGAGAACTGGGGCCAACGTCCTGACTTTC. It yields the protein CASSVGSGARTGANVLTF. This chain uses TRBV9 with TRBJ2-6; no firm D call. The V end was cut by 0 bases, the J end by 2 bases, with 15 bases between. This CDR3 has 18 residues. CDR1 and CDR2 from the germline V gene are SGDLS and YYNGEE.

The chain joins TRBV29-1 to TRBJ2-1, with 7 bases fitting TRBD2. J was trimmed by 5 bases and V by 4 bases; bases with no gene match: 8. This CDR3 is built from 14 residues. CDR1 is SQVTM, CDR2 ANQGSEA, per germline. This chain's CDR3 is CSVASRLADNEQFF. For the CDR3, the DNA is TGCAGCGTTGCGTCTCGGCTAGCGGACAATGAGCAGTTCTTC.

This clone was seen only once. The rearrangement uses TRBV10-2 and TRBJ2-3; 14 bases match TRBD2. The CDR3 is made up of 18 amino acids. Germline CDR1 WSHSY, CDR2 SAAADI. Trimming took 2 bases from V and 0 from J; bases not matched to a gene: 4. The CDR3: CASSEKGTSGRSTDTQYF. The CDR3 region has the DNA TGCGCCAGCAGTGAGAAAGGGACTAGCGGGAGAAGCACAGATACGCAGTATTTT.

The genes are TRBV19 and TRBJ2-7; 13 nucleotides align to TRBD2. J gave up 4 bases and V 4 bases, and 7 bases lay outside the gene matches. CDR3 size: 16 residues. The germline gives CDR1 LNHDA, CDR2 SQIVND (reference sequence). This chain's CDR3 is CASSTRTSGSRYEQYF. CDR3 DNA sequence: TGTGCCAGTAGTACACGGACTAGCGGGAGTCGGTACGAGCAGTACTTC.

The CDR3 is CASSPDNTYEQYF. CDR3 sequence (DNA): TGTGCCAGCAGCCCTGACAACACCTACGAGCAGTACTTC. The chain has TRBV6-6 and TRBJ2-7; D not resolved. The V end was cut by 6 bases, the J end by 2 bases, with 11 bases between. Germline V lookup: CDR1 MNHNY, CDR2 SVGAGI (reference sequence). This CDR3 has 13 residues.

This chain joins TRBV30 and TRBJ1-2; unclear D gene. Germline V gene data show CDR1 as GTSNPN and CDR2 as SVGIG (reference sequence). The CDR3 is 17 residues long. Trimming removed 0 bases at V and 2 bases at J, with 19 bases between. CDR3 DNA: TGTGCCTGGAGTGTACAGCCCCCACCTGAAGGAAACTATGGCTACACCTTC. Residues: CAWSVQPPPEGNYGYTF.

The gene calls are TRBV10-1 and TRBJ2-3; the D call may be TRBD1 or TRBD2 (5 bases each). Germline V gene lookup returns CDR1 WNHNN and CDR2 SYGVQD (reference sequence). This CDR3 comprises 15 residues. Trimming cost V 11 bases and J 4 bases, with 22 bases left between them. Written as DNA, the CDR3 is TGCGCCCACGGGACCCTAGGAAATAGGGCAGATACGCAGTATTTT. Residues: CAHGTLGNRADTQYF.

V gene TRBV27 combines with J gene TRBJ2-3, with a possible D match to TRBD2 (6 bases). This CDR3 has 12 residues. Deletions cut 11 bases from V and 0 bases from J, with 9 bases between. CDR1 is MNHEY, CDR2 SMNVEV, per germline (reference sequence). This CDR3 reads CARGFSTDTQYF. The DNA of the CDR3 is TGTGCCCGGGGGTTTAGCACAGATACGCAGTATTTT.

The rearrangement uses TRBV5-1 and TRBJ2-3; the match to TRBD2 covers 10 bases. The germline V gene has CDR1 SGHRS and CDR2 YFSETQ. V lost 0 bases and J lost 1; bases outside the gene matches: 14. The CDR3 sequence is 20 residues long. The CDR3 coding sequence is TGCGCCAGCAGCTTGGAAGGACTAGCGGTTTCCGTACTTCGCACAGATACGCAGTATTTT. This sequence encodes CASSLEGLAVSVLRTDTQYF.

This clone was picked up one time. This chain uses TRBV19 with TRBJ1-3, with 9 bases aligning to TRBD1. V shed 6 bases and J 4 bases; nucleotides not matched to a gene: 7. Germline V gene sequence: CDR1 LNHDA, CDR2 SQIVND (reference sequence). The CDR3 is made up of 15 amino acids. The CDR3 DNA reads TGTGCCAGTAGCCCTACAGGGGGCTCCGGAAACACCATATATTTT. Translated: CASSPTGGSGNTIYF.